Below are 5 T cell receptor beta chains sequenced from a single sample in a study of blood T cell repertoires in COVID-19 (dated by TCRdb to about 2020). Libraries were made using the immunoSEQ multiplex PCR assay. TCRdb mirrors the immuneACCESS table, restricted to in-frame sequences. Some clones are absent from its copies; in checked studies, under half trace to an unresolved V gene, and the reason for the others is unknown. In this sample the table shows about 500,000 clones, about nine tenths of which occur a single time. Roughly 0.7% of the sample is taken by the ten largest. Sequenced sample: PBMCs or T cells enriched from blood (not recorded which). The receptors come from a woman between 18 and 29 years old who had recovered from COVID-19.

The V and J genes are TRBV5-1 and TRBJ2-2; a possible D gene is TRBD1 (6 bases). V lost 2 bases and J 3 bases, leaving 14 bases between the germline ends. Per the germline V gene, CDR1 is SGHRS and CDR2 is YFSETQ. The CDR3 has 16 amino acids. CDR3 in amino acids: CASSFAGAGDTGELFF. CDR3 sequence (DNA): TGCGCCAGCAGCTTCGCAGGGGCGGGTGACACCGGGGAGCTGTTTTTT.

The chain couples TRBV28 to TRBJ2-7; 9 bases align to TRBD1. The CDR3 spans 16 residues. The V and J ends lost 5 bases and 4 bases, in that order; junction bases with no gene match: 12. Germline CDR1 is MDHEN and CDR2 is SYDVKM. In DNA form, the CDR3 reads TGTGCCAGCAGTGGACGCGAGGGACAGGGTTCATACGAGCAGTACTTC. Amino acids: CASSGREGQGSYEQYF.

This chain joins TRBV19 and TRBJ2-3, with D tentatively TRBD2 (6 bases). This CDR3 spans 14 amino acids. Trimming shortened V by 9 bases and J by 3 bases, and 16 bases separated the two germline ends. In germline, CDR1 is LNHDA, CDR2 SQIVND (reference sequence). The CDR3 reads CASRRGADTDTQYF. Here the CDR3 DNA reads TGTGCCAGCCGGAGGGGAGCGGATACAGATACGCAGTATTTT.

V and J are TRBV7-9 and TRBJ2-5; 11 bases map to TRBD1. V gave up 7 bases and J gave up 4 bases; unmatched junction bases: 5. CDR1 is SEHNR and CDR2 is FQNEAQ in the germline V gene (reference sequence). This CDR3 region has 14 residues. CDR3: CASTPDRGRETQYF. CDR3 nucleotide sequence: TGTGCCAGCACCCCGGACAGGGGGCGAGAGACCCAGTACTTC. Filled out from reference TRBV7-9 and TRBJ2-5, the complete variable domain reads DTGVSQNPRHKITKRGQNVTFRCDPISEHNRLYWYRQTLGQGPEFLTYFQNEAQLEKSRLLSDRFSAERPKGSFSTLEIQRTEQGDSAMYLCASTPDRGRETQYFGPGTRLLVL.

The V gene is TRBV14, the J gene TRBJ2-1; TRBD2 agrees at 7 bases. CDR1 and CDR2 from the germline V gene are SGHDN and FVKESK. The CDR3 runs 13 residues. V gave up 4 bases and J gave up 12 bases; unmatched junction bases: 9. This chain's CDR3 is CASSPLGEGPQFF. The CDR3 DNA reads TGTGCCAGCAGCCCCCTCGGGGAGGGACCGCAGTTCTTC.